This T cell receptor (beta chain) was identified during a study of human T cells and chemical hapten exposure (dated by TCRdb to about 2021). In terms of the full investigation: For sensitization, 2% DPC in acetone was applied to a 2 cm by 2 cm area of upper inner arm skin. Patch testing was performed on the upper back with Finn chambers containing 0.01% DPC, and the patch tests were scored after 6 days according to International Contact Dermatitis Research Group standards. For TCR sequencing, blood came from about 29 alopecia patients at anywhere from one to four time points (pre-sensitization, 2, 6 and 24 weeks). Libraries were combined into a pool for sequencing, and differences in TCR yield between samples came mainly from small differences in library volumes within the pool. Alopecia areata with under or over 50% scalp involvement, alopecia totalis and alopecia universalis were represented in the patient cohort, which was mostly female. Peripheral blood TCR repertoire changes were tracked in vivo in alopecia patients during primary and secondary sensitization to the hapten diphenylcyclopropenone (DPC). Blood was sampled from patients pre-sensitization (week 0) and at 2, 6 and about 24 weeks after DPC sensitization. Patients additionally received weekly therapeutic DPC doses to the scalp throughout the roughly 25-week study period.

The sample's time point label, in plain terms: patch test 3, about 24 weeks after DPC sensitization. The treatment or condition tag for this specimen amounts to: therapeutic diphenylcyclopropenone sensitization with weekly scalp DPC. At every patch-test visit, the blood draw took place before the patch test was put on. Patients were eligible if aged 18 to 70, diagnosed with alopecia and judged suitable for DPC therapy, and pregnant patients were excluded. Total RNA was extracted from unfractionated whole blood collected in Tempus Blood RNA tubes. Receptors were amplified or captured by RACE. Sequencing took place on a NextSeq 500. During library preparation, unique molecular identifiers were attached to individual cDNA molecules so that TCRs could be counted in a quantitative, reproducible way. For every blood RNA sample, sequencing covered both the TCR alpha and TCR beta chains. In the original analysis: A median of around 100,000 TCRs per sample was observed, with a range of about 23,224 to 690,600. The Decombinator software suite was used to annotate the V, J and CDR3 of the TCR reads. To make PS versus PT1 abundance plots, every sample was subsampled to the same number of TCRs (28,000). TCRs were defined as expanded if absent before sensitization and observed at least eight times at the 2-week time point. TCRdb handled the public reads itself, with Q25 trimming in fastp and clone calling in MiXCR, and kept productive beta chains. Entries that share a CDR3 protein sequence are merged under the most common genes and DNA. TCRdb assigned the V and J calls; the authors' analysis was not used. The sample table holds 100,000 or so distinct CDR3 sequences, of which under 40% were seen once. The ten largest clones take up about 2.7% of the sample.

About this clonotype: No antigen is known for it. No quality values exist for individual bases; no much larger clone is one base distant.

The investigation overall reported the following: Expanded TCRs formed significantly more large CDR3 similarity clusters than pre-sensitization or healthy control sets, consistent with antigen-driven responses. After repeated subsampling, the strength of the expansion versus patch-test correlation and the threshold at which it became significant changed. No change with DPC sensitization was found in the number of TCRs above 1 in 1000 frequency, and no evidence of global repertoire structure alterations was found. Because every patient had alopecia, a presumed autoimmune disease, the patients' immune response might differ from that of healthy individuals. The number of PT1 expanded TCRs positively correlated with patch test score, significant at thresholds 8, 16 and 32 but not 4.

This receptor was taken from a man aged 40-49 years with alopecia areata. Some clones in this sample may be carry-over from other donors' samples. The material sequenced was whole blood, taken in connection with sensitization to the hapten diphenylcyclopropenone (DPC).

The CDR3 region: CATQRETYNEQFF. The DNA reads TGTGCCACTCAGCGGGAGACCTACAATGAGCAGTTCTTC. Here the chain combines TRBV24-1 and TRBJ2-1, and 8 bases in between align with TRBD2. V is trimmed back by 10 bases and J by 2 bases, and the junction contains 3 bases that no gene match accounts for. From a lookup of the germline V gene, CDR1 and CDR2 are KGHDR and SFDVKD. Spanning cysteine to phenylalanine, the CDR3 consists of 13 amino acids. The kept DNA is CDR3 alone, 39 bases in frame from the first base.